These 32 T cell receptor beta chains came from one sample sequenced in a study of T cells in Graves' hyperthyroidism and ophthalmopathy (dated by TCRdb to the late 2010s). Library creation used multiplex PCR. Data came from an Illumina HiSeq 2000. Amplification of TCR beta CDR3 regions was carried out from RNA transcripts. The TCR CDR3 was subjected to a first round of RT-PCR using the HTBI primer set and the Qiagen OneStep RT-PCR kit. TCRdb's own reprocessing of the public reads used fastp at Q25 and MiXCR and kept productive beta chains. Entries that share a CDR3 protein sequence are merged under the most common genes and DNA. For this sample the table gives some 370,000 distinct CDR3 sequences, of which 15% to 20% were detected only once. 30% to 35% of the sample is in the top ten clones. The specimen sequenced was blood. The receptors originated from a woman aged 25 to 39 with Graves' hyperthyroidism that later progressed to Graves' ophthalmopathy.

The chain uses TRBV25-1 and TRBJ1-2; D call uncertain. Trimming left V 6 bases short and J 3 bases short, with 11 bases between. Germline CDR1 is MGHDK and CDR2 is SYGVNS. This CDR3 contains 13 residues. In DNA, the CDR3 is TGTGCCAGCAGGGATCCCCGTGACTATGGCTACACCTTC. Encoded protein: CASRDPRDYGYTF.

This clonotype was found a few times. The V call is TRBV27, the J call TRBJ1-4; D ambiguous. CDR1 and CDR2 from the germline V gene are MNHEY and SMNVEV (reference sequence). The CDR3 is 15 residues long. V lost 2 bases and J lost 1, with 8 bases in between. Here the CDR3 reads CASSLRRVTNEKLFF. CDR3 nucleotide sequence: TGTGCCAGCAGTTTAAGGCGGGTAACTAATGAAAAACTGTTTTTT.

This clonotype was found many times. This rearrangement joins TRBV9 to TRBJ1-2; D remains unclear. The length of the CDR3 is 13 residues. The V gene lost 2 bases and the J gene lost 8 bases, with 13 bases spanning the gap. Germline V gene data show CDR1 as SGDLS and CDR2 as YYNGEE. The CDR3 reads CASSVDGLPGYTF. The CDR3 region has the DNA TGTGCCAGCAGCGTCGATGGACTGCCGGGCTACACCTTC.

A remark on this clonotype: With a much larger clone just one base away, this may be a read error. This chain uses TRBV24-1 with TRBJ2-1; 7 bases match TRBD1. V lost 3 bases to trimming and J lost 8 bases; unmatched junction nucleotides: 9. There are 15 residues in the CDR3. Germline V gene lookup returns CDR1 KGHDR and CDR2 SFDVKD. In DNA form, the CDR3 reads TGTGCCACCAGTGATCCACCGACAGGGTATCATGAGCAGTTCTTC. As protein: CATSDPPTGYHEQFF.

The rearrangement uses TRBV11-3 and TRBJ2-3; a weak D match, TRBD1 (6 bases). V lost 5 bases, J lost 2 bases, and 17 bases lay in between. The germline V gene has CDR1 SGHNT and CDR2 YENEEA. The CDR3 totals 16 residues. CDR3 sequence (DNA): TGTGCCAGCAGCGATAGATCGGCAGGGGCCACAGATACGCAGTATTTT. Translation: CASSDRSAGATDTQYF.

Details on this clonotype: An end of the junction differs from the germline gene, which may be a read error. The CDR3 loop is CASIESTGAWSGYTF. In nucleotides, the CDR3 is TGCGCCAGCATTGAGTCAACGGGGGCGTGGAGCGGCTACACCTTC. The chain couples TRBV10-1 to TRBJ1-2; a possible D gene is TRBD1 (6 bases). The CDR3 consists of 15 residues. From germline, CDR1 is WNHNN and CDR2 SYGVQD (reference sequence).

This clonotype was seen ten or more times. V usage is TRBV28 and J usage is TRBJ1-1; D is unresolved. V was cut by 3 bases and J by 4 bases, with 9 bases left in between. The CDR3 extends over 13 amino acids. Germline CDR1 is MDHEN and CDR2 is SYDVKM. The CDR3 coding sequence is TGTGCCAGCAGTTTTAGCAAAACCACTGAAGCTTTCTTT. The encoded protein is CASSFSKTTEAFF.

This clonotype was counted at least ten times. The V and J genes are TRBV2 and TRBJ2-2; the D is unclear. Trimming cost V 6 bases and J 0 bases, with 5 bases left between them. This CDR3 region has 13 residues. From germline, CDR1 is SNHLY and CDR2 FYNNEI. Here the CDR3 DNA reads TGTGCCAGCAGGGGAACGAACACCGGGGAGCTGTTTTTT. Residues: CASRGTNTGELFF.

About this clonotype itself: A read error is possible here, since a much larger clone lies one base away. This chain links TRBV2 with TRBJ1-5; unclear D gene. Deletions cut 8 bases from V and 4 bases from J, with 12 bases between. The germline V gene encodes CDR1 SNHLY and CDR2 FYNNEI. The CDR3 is 13 residues long. The CDR3 sequence is CASHLTGNQPQHF. CDR3 DNA: TGTGCCAGCCACCTTACGGGGAATCAGCCCCAGCATTTT.

This clonotype was observed a handful of times. The chain has TRBV6-4 and TRBJ1-5, with a possible D match to TRBD1 (5 bases). Germline V gene sequence: CDR1 MRHNA, CDR2 SNTAGT. Trimming stripped 2 bases from V and 6 bases from J, with 17 bases between. The CDR3 is made up of 16 amino acids. CDR3 region: CASSDGADPTVQPQHF. For the CDR3, the DNA is TGTGCCAGCAGTGACGGGGCGGATCCGACGGTTCAGCCCCAGCATTTT.

Many counts were recorded for this clonotype. The chain has TRBV27 and TRBJ2-7; D unclear. The germline V gene has CDR1 MNHEY and CDR2 SMNVEV (reference sequence). The CDR3 loop spans 15 amino acids. V was clipped by 3 bases and J by 2 bases, with 14 bases between them. Here the CDR3 reads CASSLLGSNPYEQYF. Here the CDR3 DNA reads TGTGCCAGCAGTTTGCTCGGGTCGAACCCCTACGAGCAGTACTTC.

This clonotype occurred a few times. The chain recombines TRBV6-5 with TRBJ1-1; 7 bases line up with TRBD1. The V and J ends lost 1 base and 3 bases, in that order; junction bases with no gene match: 5. Germline V gene data show CDR1 as MNHEY and CDR2 as SVGAGI. The CDR3 is 15 amino acids. The CDR3 nucleotides read TGTGCCAGCAGTTACTTCCGGGACAGCCACACTGAAGCTTTCTTT. This gives the protein CASSYFRDSHTEAFF.

This clonotype was observed many times. CDR3 sequence: CASSLALGDQETQYF. CDR3 in DNA: TGTGCCAGCAGCTTAGCGTTGGGAGACCAAGAGACCCAGTACTTC. The chain is built from TRBV7-9 and TRBJ2-5, with D perhaps TRBD2 (5 bases). Germline CDR1 is SEHNR and CDR2 is FQNEAQ (reference sequence). The V end lost 0 bases, the J end lost 0 bases, and 8 bases lay between the germline ends. The CDR3 contains 15 residues.

This clonotype appeared many times. The chain has TRBV14 and TRBJ2-7; D is unclear. The CDR3 has 14 residues. Germline loops: CDR1 SGHDN, CDR2 FVKESK. Trimming pared 5 bases from V and 2 bases from J, leaving 13 bases between. CDR3 sequence reads: CASSTRQAPYEQYF. CDR3 nucleotides: TGTGCCAGCAGCACGCGACAAGCCCCCTACGAGCAGTACTTC.

The sample holds many counts of this clonotype. The CDR3 protein is CSAIRVYNEQFF. In DNA form, the CDR3 reads TGCAGTGCTATTAGGGTCTACAATGAGCAGTTCTTC. The chain has TRBV20-1 and TRBJ2-1; D remains unclear. Germline V CDR1 and CDR2: DFQATT, SNEGSKA (reference sequence). Trimming took off 4 bases at V and 3 bases at J, with 7 bases between the two ends. This CDR3 is 12 amino acids long.

The rearrangement links TRBV12-3 or TRBV12-4 to TRBJ2-3; D gene uncertain. The V end was cut by 1 base, the J end by 3 bases, with 8 bases between. This CDR3 has 14 residues. DNA of the CDR3: TGTGCCAGCAGTTTAGGCTTCAGAACAGATACGCAGTATTTT. Its protein product is CASSLGFRTDTQYF.

J is TRBJ2-1 and V is TRBV6-1; tentatively, D is TRBD2 (5 bases). Germline V CDR1 and CDR2: MNHNS, SASEGT. V lost 10 bases and J 5 bases, leaving 33 bases between the germline ends. The CDR3 has 19 amino acids. CDR3 sequence reads: CATHSRVVYVPTSNNEQFF. CDR3 DNA sequence: TGTGCCACCCACTCGCGGGTAGTTTACGTCCCAACTTCCAACAATGAGCAGTTCTTC.

Many counts were recorded for this clonotype. The gene calls are TRBV20-1 and TRBJ2-5; a possible D gene is TRBD2 (5 bases). Germline values: CDR1 DFQATT, CDR2 SNEGSKA (reference sequence). The CDR3 is 18 amino acids. V was cut by 3 bases and J by 5 bases, with 28 bases left in between. CDR3 DNA sequence: TGCAGTGCTAGCGGGGTTGCAAAAACCCTGGGGATCAGGGAGACCCAGTACTTC. Protein product: CSASGVAKTLGIRETQYF.

This clonotype was observed at least ten times. The V and J genes are TRBV27 and TRBJ2-7, with D perhaps assigned TRBD1 or TRBD2 (7 bases each). V gave up 1 base and J gave up 5 bases, with 15 bases separating them. In germline, CDR1 is MNHEY, CDR2 SMNVEV (reference sequence). The CDR3 has 15 amino acids. The CDR3 loop is CASSLFYQGGDEQYF. For the CDR3, the DNA is TGTGCCAGCAGTTTATTTTACCAGGGGGGGGACGAGCAGTACTTC.

This clonotype was observed a few times. The chain carries TRBV3-1 and TRBJ1-1, with TRBD1 matching 7 bases. Germline V gene data show CDR1 as LGHDT and CDR2 as YNNKEL (reference sequence). V trimming: 4 bases; J trimming: 0 bases; junction bases outside the gene matches: 11. CDR3 size: 17 residues. CDR3 region: CASSPTYTGAVNTEAFF. The CDR3 DNA sequence: TGTGCCAGCAGCCCTACATATACAGGGGCCGTGAACACTGAAGCTTTCTTT.

This clonotype was counted at least ten times. The chain is built from TRBV6-1 and TRBJ1-1; D not resolved. V shed 7 bases and J shed 6 bases, with 15 bases lying between them. The CDR3 spans 13 residues. CDR1 MNHNS and CDR2 SASEGT come from the germline V gene. The CDR3 nucleotides are TGTGCCAGCACCCCCAGTGGGTTAGCTGAAGCTTTCTTT. Encoded protein: CASTPSGLAEAFF.

The rearrangement links TRBV3-1 to TRBJ1-5; D might be TRBD1 (6 bases). The CDR3 is 17 residues long. V lost 5 bases and J 6 bases, leaving 23 bases between the germline ends. Germline V CDR1 and CDR2: LGHDT, YNNKEL (reference sequence). The CDR3: CASSEGLLGAAGQPQHF. The CDR3 DNA follows: TGTGCCAGCAGCGAGGGACTCTTGGGGGCAGCGGGTCAGCCCCAGCATTTT.

This clonotype was detected only a few times. The gene calls are TRBV7-9 and TRBJ1-1; no definite D call. The germline gives CDR1 SEHNR, CDR2 FQNEAQ (reference sequence). The length of the CDR3 is 11 residues. Trimming left V 5 bases short and J 3 bases short, with 4 bases between. The CDR3 protein is CASSTYTEAFF. DNA for the CDR3: TGTGCCAGCAGCACTTACACTGAAGCTTTCTTT.

The CDR3 sequence: CASRDPGDQETQYF. The CDR3 DNA follows: TGTGCCAGCAGGGACCCCGGGGATCAAGAGACCCAGTACTTC. The genes are TRBV6-1 and TRBJ2-5, with TRBD2 as a possible D gene (5 bases). The germline V gene has CDR1 MNHNS and CDR2 SASEGT. The CDR3 is 14 residues long. V was cut by 6 bases and J by 2 bases, with 13 bases left in between.

This chain joins TRBV24-1 and TRBJ2-3; D possibly matches TRBD1 or TRBD2 (5 bases each). V gave up 0 bases and J gave up 3 bases, with 21 bases separating them. Germline V CDR1 and CDR2: KGHDR, SFDVKD. The CDR3 covers 19 residues. CDR3 DNA sequence: TGTGCCACCAGTGATTTGGAACTCCTCGCGACAGCGGCAACAGATACGCAGTATTTT. It codes for CATSDLELLATAATDTQYF.

This clonotype was counted many times. The chain joins TRBV28 to TRBJ1-5; D gene unclear. The CDR3 has 15 amino acids. The germline V gene has CDR1 MDHEN and CDR2 SYDVKM. Trimming removed 8 bases at V and 0 bases at J, with 14 bases between. CDR3 sequence (DNA): TGTGCCAGCTGCAAAGGAGAGGGTAGCAATCAGCCCCAGCATTTT. It specifies CASCKGEGSNQPQHF.

Comment on this clonotype: A much larger clone lies a single base off, so this may be a read error. As DNA, the CDR3 is TGTGCCAGCAGTTTGGGCCTGGGCGAAGGCTACACCTTC. It yields the protein CASSLGLGEGYTF. The chain has TRBV28 and TRBJ1-2, with D unresolved. Trimming cost V 3 bases and J 8 bases, with 13 bases left between them. This CDR3 has 13 amino acids. Per germline, CDR1 MDHEN and CDR2 SYDVKM.

This clonotype occurred many times. The CDR3 bases are TGTGCCAGCACCAGCGCCGGGACTCCGGGGGCCACAGATACGCAGTATTTT. Residues: CASTSAGTPGATDTQYF. The chain couples TRBV2 to TRBJ2-3, with D perhaps given as TRBD1 or TRBD2 (6 bases each). V lost 7 bases and J lost 2, with 22 bases in between. The CDR3 consists of 17 residues. CDR1 and CDR2 from the germline V gene are SNHLY and FYNNEI. Looking up the rest from reference TRBV2 and TRBJ2-3 gives the full variable domain: EPEVTQTPSHQVTQMGQEVILRCVPISNHLYFYWYRQILGQKVEFLVSFYNNEISEKSEIFDDQFSVERPDGSNFTLKIRSTKLEDSAMYFCASTSAGTPGATDTQYFGPGTRLTVL.

The genes are TRBV2 and TRBJ1-1, with 11 bases identical to TRBD1. With V trimmed by 11 bases and J by 3 bases, 8 bases remained unmatched. The CDR3 runs 14 residues. The germline CDR1 and CDR2 sequences are SNHLY and FYNNEI. The chain's CDR3 is CASRTGGYDTEAFF. The CDR3 bases are TGTGCCTCGCGGACAGGGGGCTACGACACTGAAGCTTTCTTT.

The chain uses TRBV2 and TRBJ2-7; 7 bases agree with TRBD1. Germline V CDR1 and CDR2: SNHLY, FYNNEI. V lost 2 bases to trimming and J lost 0 bases; unmatched junction nucleotides: 4. The CDR3 has 15 amino acids. The CDR3 nucleotides read TGTGCCAGCAGTGAAAGTTGGGACAGCTCCTACGAGCAGTACTTC. It is translated as CASSESWDSSYEQYF.

This clonotype was counted many times. The V call is TRBV18, the J call TRBJ2-7, with 7 bases lining up with TRBD1. The trim removed 5 bases at V and 5 bases at J, leaving 6 bases unmatched. The length of the CDR3 is 13 residues. Germline V gives CDR1 KGHSH, CDR2 LQKENI. The CDR3 reads CASSARQGNEQYF. The DNA of the CDR3 is TGTGCCAGCTCAGCCAGACAGGGCAACGAGCAGTACTTC.

This clonotype was observed a handful of times. DNA of the CDR3: TGTGCCACCAGTGGTCGGACAACGAGCACAGATACGCAGTATTTT. Protein: CATSGRTTSTDTQYF. The chain carries TRBV24-1 and TRBJ2-3; perhaps TRBD1 as D (5 bases). Deletions cut 5 bases from V and 0 bases from J, with 11 bases between. This CDR3 comprises 15 residues. The germline V gene has CDR1 KGHDR and CDR2 SFDVKD.